This T cell receptor beta chain was observed in a study of T cell responses to AZD1222 COVID-19 vaccine. For the study at large: Pooled together were second doses at about 4 or about 12 weeks. Study outcomes and limitations: Spike as a whole was targeted by vaccine-associated CD4 TCRs, dominant at 160-218 and 743-854. None of the repertoires were sampled until the peak T cell response had passed.

TCRdb keeps only in-frame clones here, not all; method: immunoSEQ multiplex PCR. The profile covers roughly 83,000 clones, with 86% appearing a single time and about 9.5% taken by the ten largest. About this clone: Its antigen is still unknown.

The CDR3 runs to 21 residues. CDR1 ENHRY and CDR2 SYGVKD come from the germline V gene. Trimming at V came to 0 bases and at J to 3 bases, leaving 16 bases not matched to a gene. This TCR was sampled from an adult in good health. This chain joins TRBV10-3 and TRBJ2-3, with 12 bases fitting TRBD2. The starting material was peripheral blood, obtained on day 0 of AZD1222 vaccination. The CDR3 loop is CAISESPVPSGRALGTDTQYF. In DNA form, the CDR3 reads TGTGCCATCAGTGAGTCCCCGGTCCCTAGCGGGAGGGCCCTGGGAACAGATACGCAGTATTTT.